A selection of T cell receptor beta chains follows, all from one sample in a study of human T cells and chemical hapten exposure. TCRdb re-analysed the RACE reads in MiXCR, keeping a single row per CDR3 protein. The data contain 150,000 to 200,000 distinct CDR3 sequences, around 13% of them singletons. This specimen consisted of whole blood, obtained in connection with sensitization to the hapten diphenylcyclopropenone (DPC). The receptor source for this set is a woman in her 30s with alopecia areata. Some clones in this sample may be carry-over from other donors' samples. Both conserved end residues are part of each CDR3. A D gene is named only where the DNA matches it firmly. Size values are once, few and many counts, or a class for expanded clones, and some rows have none.

j_gene,v_gene,abundance,d_gene,CDR3nt,CDR3aa
TRBJ2-1,TRBV7-2,.,TRBD1,TGTGCCGGCAGCTTAGGAAACAGGGGCAATGAGCAGTTCTTC,CAGSLGNRGNEQFF
TRBJ1-2,TRBV5-4,many,.,TGTGCCAGCAGCGTTGGGGGCGCCTACTATGGCTACACCTTC,CASSVGGAYYGYTF
TRBJ2-7,TRBV6-2/TRBV6-3,many,TRBD1,TGTGCCAGCAGTTACGGTCCTGGTGGGGACAGGTCTTACGAGCAGTACTTC,CASSYGPGGDRSYEQYF
TRBJ1-1,TRBV6-1,many,TRBD1,TGTGCCAGCAGTGCCGGGACAGGGTCTTTTCTGAACACTGAAGCTTTCTTT,CASSAGTGSFLNTEAFF
TRBJ1-1,TRBV5-1,.,TRBD1,TGCGACAGCAGCTCTGGGGAACTGGGGACAGTTTTTCAAGGGGCTTTCTTT,CDSSSGELGTVFQGAFF
TRBJ2-3,TRBV13,.,.,TGTGCCAGCAGCTTAGGCACGGGCACAGATACGCAGTATTTT,CASSLGTGTDTQYF
TRBJ1-4,TRBV5-4,few,.,TGTGCCAGCAGCTTAAAGGACGGAGCAGATGAAAAACTGTTTTTT,CASSLKDGADEKLFF
TRBJ2-1,TRBV11-2,many,.,TGTGCCAGCACCGAAGAAAGGGTCAAGAATGAGCAGTTCTTC,CASTEERVKNEQFF
TRBJ2-7,TRBV28,once,.,TGTGCCAGCAGTTTGGGGGGTTCAGGCTACGAGCAGTACTTC,CASSLGGSGYEQYF
TRBJ2-1,TRBV20-1,many,.,TGCAGTGCTAGGGGGATCCTCTCCTACAATGAGCAGTTCTTC,CSARGILSYNEQFF
TRBJ2-7,TRBV19,.,TRBD1,TGTGCCACCCGGGATGGGACAGGGCGATCCTACGAGCAGTACTTC,CATRDGTGRSYEQYF
TRBJ2-1,TRBV7-2,.,.,TGTGCCAGCAGCCCAGCTTACTCCTACAATGAGCAGTTCTTC,CASSPAYSYNEQFF
TRBJ2-1,TRBV6-2/TRBV6-3,.,.,TGTGCCAGCTGTTACCTCCAGACGTCCCAGGGTGAGCAGTTCTTC,CASCYLQTSQGEQFF
TRBJ2-5,TRBV12-3/TRBV12-4,few,TRBD2,TGTGCCAGCGCCTTTCTACCCCCGGGACTAGCGGCAGTGACCCAGTACTTC,CASAFLPPGLAAVTQYF
TRBJ2-2,TRBV7-6,few,TRBD2,TGTGCCAGCAGCGGACTAGCGGGAGACACCGGGGAGCTGTTTTTT,CASSGLAGDTGELFF
TRBJ2-7,TRBV20-1,few,TRBD1,TGCAGTGCTACTGACAGGGCCTACGAGCAGTACTTC,CSATDRAYEQYF
TRBJ2-2,TRBV6-2/TRBV6-3,few,.,TGTGCCAGCAGTTTCCAAAGGAACACCGGGGAGCTGTTTTTT,CASSFQRNTGELFF
TRBJ2-1,TRBV4-3,.,.,TGCGCCAGCAGCCAAGATGGGAGCTCCTACAATGAGCAGTTCTTC,CASSQDGSSYNEQFF